The TCR beta chain described here comes from a study of blood T cell repertoires in COVID-19. Study context: Some COVID-19 samples were acute and others convalescent; all came from the United States, Italy and Spain. T cells, B-cell-depleted T cells, or PBMCs provided the cDNA or gDNA that served as material.

The data were produced by immunoSEQ multiplex PCR, yet TCRdb's version contains in-frame clones alone and is incomplete. The sample consists of about 150,000 clones, 84% of them appearing once. This CDR3 is 15 amino acids long. After removal of 4 bases from V and 5 bases from J, the junction contained 7 bases not matched to a gene. Germline V CDR1 and CDR2: LGHNA, YNFKEQ. This study enrolled people aged 18 to 89 from about two dozen US geographic areas. Membership in each cohort depended on participant-reported clinical history. The TCR sequence derives from a woman between 50 and 59 years old who had recovered from COVID-19. The sequenced sample was PBMCs or T cells enriched from blood (not recorded which). The chain uses TRBV4-2 and TRBJ2-1; 8 bases are a match to TRBD2. The CDR3 nucleotides are TGTGCCAGCAGCCTTACTAGCGGAAACAACAATGAGCAGTTCTTC. This gives the protein CASSLTSGNNNEQFF.